A selection of T cell receptor beta chains follows, all from one sample in a study of T cells after yellow fever vaccination. Via MiXCR, TCRdb re-called the 5' RACE reads, giving one row per CDR3 protein. Counted here are around 500,000 distinct CDR3 sequences, 20% to 25% occurring once; the ten biggest clones make up about 16%. The material was PBMCs, obtained 20 to 25 days after the first yellow fever vaccination. The receptors come from a man between 18 and 29 years old who received the YFV17D yellow fever vaccine. Each CDR3 is given with its conserved first and last residue. A D gene is named only where the DNA matches it firmly. Clone size, where shown, is once, few, many, or a class for clones that have expanded.

v_gene: TRBV5-1; abundance: few; d_gene: .; j_gene: TRBJ1-1; CDR3aa: CASSLTSITEAFF; CDR3nt: TGCGCCAGCAGCTTGACAAGCATTACTGAAGCTTTCTTT
v_gene: TRBV12-3/TRBV12-4; abundance: .; d_gene: TRBD1; j_gene: TRBJ2-7; CDR3aa: CASSWTGPYEQHF; CDR3nt: TGTGCCAGCAGCTGGACAGGCCCCTACGAGCAACACTTC
v_gene: TRBV7-2; abundance: .; d_gene: .; j_gene: TRBJ1-2; CDR3aa: CASSLLVGTPGGYTF; CDR3nt: TGTGCCAGCAGCTTATTGGTGGGGACGCCGGGGGGCTACACCTTC
v_gene: TRBV6-5; abundance: .; d_gene: .; j_gene: TRBJ2-7; CDR3aa: CASSYSLTGEYEQYF; CDR3nt: TGTGCCAGCAGTTACTCACTGACTGGAGAGTACGAGCAGTACTTC
v_gene: TRBV2; abundance: .; d_gene: .; j_gene: TRBJ1-5; CDR3aa: CASNRISNQPQHF; CDR3nt: TGTGCCAGCAACAGGATTAGCAATCAGCCCCAGCATTTT
v_gene: TRBV5-4; abundance: .; d_gene: .; j_gene: TRBJ2-1; CDR3aa: CASSGGGAGEQFF; CDR3nt: TGTGCCAGCAGTGGTGGGGGGGCCGGTGAGCAGTTCTTC
v_gene: TRBV4-3; abundance: few; d_gene: TRBD2; j_gene: TRBJ2-3; CDR3aa: CASSRFTSGGRDTQYF; CDR3nt: TGCGCCAGCAGCCGATTCACTAGCGGGGGGCGGGATACGCAGTATTTT
v_gene: TRBV6-2/TRBV6-3; abundance: .; d_gene: .; j_gene: TRBJ1-5; CDR3aa: CASSYDRRINQPQHF; CDR3nt: TGTGCCAGCAGTTACGACAGGAGGATCAATCAGCCCCAGCATTTT
v_gene: TRBV5-5; abundance: .; d_gene: TRBD1; j_gene: TRBJ1-2; CDR3aa: CASSYSRTGHGYTF; CDR3nt: TGTGCCAGCAGCTACTCCCGGACAGGCCATGGCTACACCTTC
v_gene: TRBV7-9; abundance: .; d_gene: TRBD1; j_gene: TRBJ2-3; CDR3aa: CASSSGQGERTDTQYF; CDR3nt: TGTGCCAGCAGCTCGGGACAGGGGGAGCGCACAGATACGCAGTATTTT
v_gene: TRBV20-1; abundance: few; d_gene: .; j_gene: TRBJ2-3; CDR3aa: CSARDPERGTDTQYF; CDR3nt: TGCAGTGCTAGAGATCCCGAGCGGGGCACAGATACGCAGTATTTT
v_gene: TRBV12-3/TRBV12-4; abundance: .; d_gene: .; j_gene: TRBJ2-7; CDR3aa: CASSHHSGYEQYF; CDR3nt: TGTGCCAGCAGCCATCATAGCGGTTACGAGCAGTACTTC
v_gene: TRBV18; abundance: .; d_gene: TRBD1; j_gene: TRBJ1-1; CDR3aa: CASSPGQGAGTEAFF; CDR3nt: TGTGCCAGCTCACCGGGGCAGGGGGCTGGCACTGAAGCTTTCTTT
v_gene: TRBV5-1; abundance: few; d_gene: .; j_gene: TRBJ2-2; CDR3aa: CASSLTGADTGELFF; CDR3nt: TGCGCCAGCAGCTTAACGGGGGCGGACACCGGGGAGCTGTTTTTT
v_gene: TRBV24-1; abundance: .; d_gene: .; j_gene: TRBJ2-2; CDR3aa: CATSSEYGELFF; CDR3nt: TGTGCCACCAGTTCCGAGTACGGGGAGCTGTTTTTT
v_gene: TRBV28; abundance: .; d_gene: .; j_gene: TRBJ2-3; CDR3aa: CASTSTGHLSADTQYF; CDR3nt: TGTGCCAGCACCTCGACAGGACACCTGTCCGCAGATACGCAGTATTTT
v_gene: TRBV5-1; abundance: .; d_gene: .; j_gene: TRBJ2-2; CDR3aa: CASSLTGPTGELFF; CDR3nt: TGCGCCAGCAGCTTGACAGGGCCCACCGGGGAGCTGTTTTTT
v_gene: TRBV7-2; abundance: few; d_gene: TRBD1; j_gene: TRBJ1-1; CDR3aa: CASSPQPDRVNTEAFF; CDR3nt: TGTGCCAGCAGCCCACAGCCGGACAGGGTAAACACTGAAGCTTTCTTT
v_gene: TRBV5-4; abundance: .; d_gene: TRBD2; j_gene: TRBJ2-2; CDR3aa: CASRRGENTGELFF; CDR3nt: TGTGCCAGCAGGCGGGGGGAGAACACCGGGGAGCTGTTTTTT
v_gene: TRBV12-3/TRBV12-4; abundance: many; d_gene: .; j_gene: TRBJ1-5; CDR3aa: CASSPRAGPSPQHF; CDR3nt: TGTGCCAGCAGCCCGAGGGCAGGGCCATCTCCCCAGCATTTT
v_gene: TRBV11-2; abundance: .; d_gene: .; j_gene: TRBJ1-1; CDR3aa: CASSLDEPPWTEAFF; CDR3nt: TGTGCCAGCAGCTTAGATGAACCTCCTTGGACTGAAGCTTTCTTT
v_gene: TRBV11-2; abundance: few; d_gene: .; j_gene: TRBJ2-1; CDR3aa: CASSSWDEQFF; CDR3nt: TGTGCCAGCAGTTCATGGGATGAGCAGTTCTTC
v_gene: TRBV7-8; abundance: many; d_gene: .; j_gene: TRBJ2-2; CDR3aa: CASSSDRLAGELFF; CDR3nt: TGTGCCAGCAGCTCGGACAGACTAGCCGGGGAGCTGTTTTTT
v_gene: TRBV20-1; abundance: .; d_gene: .; j_gene: TRBJ2-1; CDR3aa: CSVQSHVPNEQFF; CDR3nt: TGCAGTGTTCAGAGTCACGTGCCCAATGAGCAGTTCTTC
v_gene: TRBV7-9; abundance: .; d_gene: TRBD1; j_gene: TRBJ2-2; CDR3aa: CASSGQEDTGELFF; CDR3nt: TGTGCCAGCAGCGGACAGGAGGACACCGGGGAGCTGTTTTTT
v_gene: TRBV6-1; abundance: .; d_gene: .; j_gene: TRBJ1-5; CDR3aa: CASSPLTGTSNQPQHF; CDR3nt: TGTGCCAGCAGTCCATTGACAGGTACTTCCAATCAGCCCCAGCATTTT
v_gene: TRBV6-1; abundance: few; d_gene: .; j_gene: TRBJ1-6; CDR3aa: CASRTQSSYNSPLHF; CDR3nt: TGTGCCAGCAGAACACAGAGCTCCTATAATTCACCCCTCCACTTT
v_gene: TRBV12-3/TRBV12-4; abundance: few; d_gene: TRBD1; j_gene: TRBJ2-4; CDR3aa: CASSLAHTGGLAKNIQYF; CDR3nt: TGTGCCAGCAGTTTAGCGCACACAGGGGGTCTAGCCAAAAACATTCAGTACTTC
v_gene: TRBV6-5; abundance: few; d_gene: .; j_gene: TRBJ2-1; CDR3aa: CASSYGQGQVNEQFF; CDR3nt: TGTGCCAGCAGTTACGGCCAGGGTCAAGTCAATGAGCAGTTCTTC
v_gene: TRBV18; abundance: few; d_gene: TRBD2; j_gene: TRBJ2-5; CDR3aa: CASSPRSGGWTQYF; CDR3nt: TGTGCCAGCTCACCTCGCAGCGGGGGATGGACCCAGTACTTC
v_gene: TRBV7-8; abundance: few; d_gene: .; j_gene: TRBJ2-1; CDR3aa: CASSLARIPIGFNEQFF; CDR3nt: TGTGCCAGCAGCTTAGCGAGGATTCCTATCGGTTTTAATGAGCAGTTCTTC
v_gene: TRBV20-1; abundance: few; d_gene: .; j_gene: TRBJ2-1; CDR3aa: CSASKGAGVLYNEQFF; CDR3nt: TGCAGTGCTAGTAAGGGGGCGGGGGTCTTATACAATGAGCAGTTCTTC
v_gene: TRBV29-1; abundance: few; d_gene: TRBD1; j_gene: TRBJ2-5; CDR3aa: CSAQGQYKSETSKSRTQYF; CDR3nt: TGCAGCGCCCAGGGACAGTACAAATCCGAAACCTCGAAGTCGCGGACCCAGTACTTC
v_gene: TRBV14; abundance: .; d_gene: .; j_gene: TRBJ1-2; CDR3aa: CASSQGKEPRNYGYTF; CDR3nt: TGTGCCAGCAGCCAAGGCAAGGAGCCTCGTAACTATGGCTACACCTTC
v_gene: TRBV18; abundance: few; d_gene: .; j_gene: TRBJ2-1; CDR3aa: CASSPGAAGKDEQFF; CDR3nt: TGTGCCAGCTCACCGGGGGCCGCGGGGAAAGATGAGCAGTTCTTC
v_gene: TRBV29-1; abundance: .; d_gene: .; j_gene: TRBJ1-2; CDR3aa: CSVAREVGYTF; CDR3nt: TGCAGCGTTGCCCGTGAGGTGGGCTACACCTTC
v_gene: TRBV3-1; abundance: few; d_gene: TRBD1; j_gene: TRBJ1-2; CDR3aa: CASSQKLRDSYGYTF; CDR3nt: TGTGCCAGCAGCCAAAAACTCCGGGACAGTTATGGCTACACCTTC
v_gene: TRBV4-2; abundance: .; d_gene: TRBD2; j_gene: TRBJ2-1; CDR3aa: CASSQEAGGFVNEQFF; CDR3nt: TGTGCCAGCAGCCAAGAAGCGGGGGGGTTTGTCAATGAGCAGTTCTTC
v_gene: TRBV3-1; abundance: .; d_gene: .; j_gene: TRBJ1-6; CDR3aa: CASSQFLRGGRDSPLHF; CDR3nt: TGTGCCAGCAGCCAATTCCTCCGGGGCGGACGAGATTCACCCCTCCACTTT
v_gene: TRBV7-9; abundance: few; d_gene: .; j_gene: TRBJ1-4; CDR3aa: CASTPNEKLFF; CDR3nt: TGTGCCAGCACCCCTAATGAAAAACTGTTTTTT
v_gene: TRBV5-1; abundance: .; d_gene: TRBD1; j_gene: TRBJ2-2; CDR3aa: CASSFHGQGAPTGELFF; CDR3nt: TGCGCCAGCAGCTTCCATGGACAGGGGGCTCCCACCGGGGAGCTGTTTTTT
v_gene: TRBV20-1; abundance: .; d_gene: TRBD2; j_gene: TRBJ2-3; CDR3aa: CSARDLGGGTDTQYF; CDR3nt: TGCAGTGCTAGAGATCTCGGGGGGGGCACAGATACGCAGTATTTT
v_gene: TRBV20-1; abundance: many; d_gene: .; j_gene: TRBJ2-3; CDR3aa: CSAPDTGGTDTQYF; CDR3nt: TGCAGTGCTCCGGACACCGGAGGCACAGATACGCAGTATTTT
v_gene: TRBV5-6; abundance: .; d_gene: TRBD1; j_gene: TRBJ2-1; CDR3aa: CASSSVGTGKFF; CDR3nt: TGTGCCAGCAGCTCGGTAGGGACAGGAAAGTTCTTC
v_gene: TRBV6-1; abundance: .; d_gene: TRBD1; j_gene: TRBJ1-2; CDR3aa: CASSETAGTGAGYTF; CDR3nt: TGTGCCAGCAGTGAAACCGCCGGGACAGGGGCCGGCTACACCTTC
v_gene: TRBV27; abundance: few; d_gene: .; j_gene: TRBJ2-5; CDR3aa: CASSQGYQETQYF; CDR3nt: TGTGCCAGCAGTCAGGGCTACCAAGAGACCCAGTACTTC
v_gene: TRBV6-2/TRBV6-3; abundance: few; d_gene: .; j_gene: TRBJ2-2; CDR3aa: CASSYSSDTGELFF; CDR3nt: TGTGCCAGCAGTTACTCTAGCGACACCGGGGAGCTGTTTTTT
v_gene: TRBV20-1; abundance: few; d_gene: .; j_gene: TRBJ1-2; CDR3aa: CSVYKGNYGYTF; CDR3nt: TGCAGTGTTTACAAGGGTAACTATGGCTACACCTTC
v_gene: TRBV5-1; abundance: .; d_gene: .; j_gene: TRBJ2-5; CDR3aa: CASSLAWATGDYQETQYF; CDR3nt: TGCGCCAGCAGCTTGGCTTGGGCTACCGGGGACTACCAAGAGACCCAGTACTTC
v_gene: TRBV12-3/TRBV12-4; abundance: .; d_gene: .; j_gene: TRBJ2-7; CDR3aa: CASSLMAYEQYF; CDR3nt: TGTGCCAGCAGTTTAATGGCCTACGAGCAGTACTTC
v_gene: TRBV5-5; abundance: .; d_gene: TRBD1; j_gene: TRBJ2-5; CDR3aa: CASGKWTGDGETQYF; CDR3nt: TGTGCCAGCGGAAAGTGGACAGGGGATGGAGAGACCCAGTACTTC
v_gene: TRBV27; abundance: .; d_gene: .; j_gene: TRBJ2-3; CDR3aa: CASSLGLVSIDTQYF; CDR3nt: TGTGCCAGCAGTCTGGGACTCGTCTCAATAGATACGCAGTATTTT
v_gene: TRBV29-1; abundance: .; d_gene: TRBD2; j_gene: TRBJ2-3; CDR3aa: CSVDGAGSADTQYF; CDR3nt: TGCAGCGTTGACGGAGCGGGGAGTGCAGATACGCAGTATTTT
v_gene: TRBV2; abundance: .; d_gene: .; j_gene: TRBJ2-1; CDR3aa: CASSFGPGRGAAYNEQFF; CDR3nt: .
v_gene: TRBV12-3/TRBV12-4; abundance: .; d_gene: .; j_gene: TRBJ1-1; CDR3aa: CASSPSQGSWVTEAFF; CDR3nt: TGTGCCAGCAGTCCCTCACAGGGAAGCTGGGTCACTGAAGCTTTCTTT
v_gene: TRBV6-5; abundance: few; d_gene: .; j_gene: TRBJ2-7; CDR3aa: CASSSTPALSYEQYF; CDR3nt: TGTGCCAGCAGTTCGACTCCAGCCCTCTCCTACGAGCAGTACTTC
v_gene: TRBV11-2; abundance: many; d_gene: .; j_gene: TRBJ1-1; CDR3aa: CASSLGQSNTEAFF; CDR3nt: TGTGCCAGCAGCTTAGGACAGTCGAACACTGAAGCTTTCTTT
v_gene: TRBV10-3; abundance: few; d_gene: .; j_gene: TRBJ1-1; CDR3aa: CAIKRTADTEAFF; CDR3nt: TGTGCCATCAAAAGGACAGCGGACACTGAAGCTTTCTTT
v_gene: TRBV18; abundance: .; d_gene: TRBD2; j_gene: TRBJ2-7; CDR3aa: CASSRTSGLDEQYF; CDR3nt: TGTGCCAGCTCACGGACTAGCGGACTCGACGAGCAGTACTTC
v_gene: TRBV20-1; abundance: few; d_gene: .; j_gene: TRBJ2-5; CDR3aa: CSAQHPAARQETQYF; CDR3nt: TGCAGTGCCCAACATCCGGCGGCTCGCCAGGAGACCCAGTACTTC